This TCR beta chain was recorded in a study of cytomegalovirus exposure and HLA in healthy donors (TCRdb year 2017). For the wider study: An earlier analysis of some 600 of the donors reported roughly 300 Gb of sequence data and 95 million to 140 million unique TCR beta sequences obtained from roughly 180 million T cells. Around 320 gigabases of sequencing data and 78 million or so unique TCR sequences were included in an early release covering around 600 HLA-typed donors. Of the roughly 400 genotyped donors, roughly 80% fell in the genetic ancestry cluster associated with self-reported Caucasian donors. The study was designed to test whether signatures of past pathogen exposure could be identified by cataloging public T cell receptors. The T cell repertoires of several hundred subjects were profiled by immunosequencing and related to cytomegalovirus serostatus. In addition to the first cohort of hundreds of subjects, a separate validation cohort of some 120 different subjects was used. High-throughput TCR immunosequencing, statistical association of individual TCRs with disease status, and machine learning were combined to predict cytomegalovirus infection status. In a later analysis, previously published TCR beta repertoires from 550 to 700 donors were re-analyzed and high-resolution HLA genotyping was added so that TCR occurrence patterns could be studied. Rather than using new phenotypic data, the later analysis identified candidate immune exposures from TCR beta sequences and from how often those sequences occurred across donors. An earlier analysis of several hundred of the donors used high-throughput TCR beta sequencing to judge whether each TCR beta V gene segment behaved as functional or pseudogenic. Donor age, sex, ethnicity and CMV serostatus were collected together with the repertoire data. A later genetic analysis used genome-wide SNP genotypes for about 55% of the 666 donors, treating that subset as a discovery cohort. All discovery cohort repertoires had been generated using a single sequencing platform. HLA typing included class I and class II loci at four-digit resolution. Typing coverage differed by locus: A, B, C, DRB1 and DQB1 were typed in roughly 629-630 donors, DQA1 in about 500, DPA1 in some 600, and DPB1 in 472. Roughly 5 DR-DQ haplotypes were treated as single units for association and clustering because of strong linkage in the cohort. Among about 410 genotyped donors of the cohort, an average of roughly 230,000 unique TCR beta nucleotide sequences was sequenced per donor, of which about 18% were non-productive.

Overall results and qualifications from the work: Correlated functional status among segregating V segments might reflect linkage disequilibrium, but an unknown experimental factor could not be ruled out. It was suggested by the authors that the approach could potentially be generalized to other disease states and immunological phenotypes. In an earlier analysis of roughly 500 of the donors, most TCR beta V segments appeared in productive rearrangements about 87% or about 30% of the time, broadly matching IMGT annotations. A later analysis associated 15,000 or so TCR beta sequences with specific HLA alleles at a false discovery rate of 0.05. Presence/absence analyses assumed roughly uniform sequencing depth across donors, an assumption that may not hold. In a later analysis, most CMV-associated TCR beta chains were found to appear HLA-restricted, with HLA associations seemingly driven largely by CMV exposure. Most TCR sequences were observed very rarely across donors, whereas some public TCRs were present in many individuals. The only immune exposure information available for the cohort was CMV serostatus. V-gene and J-gene trimming of TCR beta chains was associated with a missense DCLRE1C variant in a later genetic analysis, and the association was replicated in an independent cohort. In vitro tests confirmed that three of the cytomegalovirus-associated TCR beta chains recognize cytomegalovirus antigens. In the study, 150 to 200 TCR beta chains were listed as associated with cytomegalovirus. About 17 rarely observed V segments, including chromosome 9 orphons, were excluded from the earlier analysis of some 590 of the donors because counts were too low. According to a later analysis, parvovirus B19, influenza, CMV and Epstein-Barr virus appeared linked to several top co-occurrence clusters. Cytomegalovirus status was reported to be diagnosed by the classifier with high specificity and sensitivity in both the original and validation cohorts. The cohort was sequenced for TCR beta chains only, and without alpha or paired-chain data the features that could be detected were limited. A later analysis found that TCR association rates varied across HLA loci, with DRB1 alleles showing the most associated TCRs and HLA-C alleles the fewest. Assigning TCR associations to individual alleles was difficult when HLA alleles, especially DR and DQ, strongly co-occurred. A cluster of highly shared sequence variants was judged likely to represent a technical artifact of the sequencing pipeline. Because the 87-base-pair reads could not distinguish some IMGT-functional V segments, including TRBV6-2 and TRBV6-3, those segments were excluded. Because HLA typing was missing for some donors at each locus, association tests included only the typed subset. A later analysis found that HLA-associated TCR beta chains were more clonally expanded and had lower generation probabilities than equally common non-associated chains. A later genetic analysis reported fewer N-insertions in productive TCRs among donors in an Asian-associated ancestry cluster than the roughly 650-donor mean. A further reported finding was that TCR beta sequences accurately predicted the HLA-A and HLA-B alleles for most subjects in the first cohort.

In total, over 600 healthy bone marrow donors made up the cohort. At the time of sampling, all cohort members were nominally healthy, though unrecorded immune exposures were likely present. The donor was CMV seropositive and belonged to the group of around 300 seropositive cohort members. A peripheral blood sample was collected from each donor, and TCR beta sequencing was performed on peripheral blood mononuclear cells. The Qiagen DNeasy Blood Extraction Kit was used to extract genomic DNA from the blood cell samples. Libraries were made using the immunoSEQ multiplex PCR assay. For the multiplex PCR, a mixture combining 60 forward primers for TCR Vbeta segments and 13 reverse primers for TCR Jbeta segments was used. Amplification of the CDR3 region of rearranged TCR beta genes was performed with a multiplex PCR assay on genomic DNA. The amplified TCR beta libraries were sequenced on the Illumina HiSeq System as 87-base-pair reads. The paper's processing steps were these. A later analysis tallied 75 million to 85 million unique TCR beta chains across the roughly 610 repertoires, and some 10 million of those chains were shared by two or more donors. A nearest-neighbor algorithm error-corrected the raw reads and collapsed the reads into unique sequences, merging closely related sequences to remove PCR and sequencing errors. Alignment of CDR3 sequences to IMGT reference sequences was used to assign V, D and J gene segments. For a sequence to be retained, at least a six-nucleotide match to both a V gene segment and a J gene segment was required. Rearrangements were classified as productive when the CDR3 lacked stop codons and remained in frame with V and J, and all other rearrangements were classified as non-productive. CDR3 was defined by IMGT convention, running from the second conserved V-encoded cysteine to the conserved J-encoded phenylalanine. Sequences without an unambiguous match to a single V gene segment were excluded from the earlier analysis of about 600 of the donors. An earlier analysis of approximately 590 of the donors classified V segments as functional when productive rearrangements were above 56.7% and as segregating when the standard deviation between donors was above 5%. A statistical classification framework was built to diagnose cytomegalovirus status from the catalog of TCR beta chain sequences. A later analysis assigned V and J genes by comparing TCR nucleotide sequences with IMGT/GENE-DB human TR gene sequences. The TCRdist pipeline was used in a later analysis to assign CDR3 sequences and most-parsimonious VDJ recombination scenarios. A later analysis defined each TCR beta chain by its CDR3 amino acid sequence plus V-gene family, and excluded reads lacking a unique V-gene family. To address suspected cross-contamination and a sequencing artifact, a later analysis removed several hundred highly shared, low-generation-probability nucleotide sequences. For each public chain, a later analysis derived a clonal expansion index from normalized ranks of inferred template counts within each repertoire. Generation probabilities in a later analysis came from a VDJ recombination model fitted to out-of-frame rearrangements, and those results were checked against IGoR. In a later analysis, hypergeometric tests were used to score TCR-TCR, TCR-HLA and TCR-CMV co-occurrence, with a repertoire-size bias correction applied to TCR pairs. In a later analysis, false discovery rates were estimated by permuting HLA or CMV assignments 20 times. A later analysis grouped co-occurring TCRs with DBSCAN, adding TCRdist sequence similarity when clustering within HLA-allele-positive subsets. Co-occurrence clustering excluded repertoires with fewer than 30,000 or more than 120,000 public chains, plus five with anomalous nucleotide sharing. As stored in TCRdb, this immuneACCESS dataset retains in-frame rearrangements with V and J assigned. A fraction of the clones does not appear; measured against another copy, unresolved V genes explain less than half of the discrepancy, and the remainder lacks a known reason. That table gives V, J and clone size, and the DNA gave D and trimming. This sample lists about 120,000 clones; over 60% were detected once. Around 4.4% of the sample is taken by the ten largest.

The germline V end is reduced by 6 bases and the J end by 4 bases; junction bases left unmatched: 7. The CDR3 measures 14 amino acids from cysteine to phenylalanine. Kept here is only the CDR3 DNA, which spans 42 bases and is read in frame from base 1. The germline V gene supplies CDR1 SQVTM and CDR2 ANQGSEA. On this clone: The clone's antigen remains unknown. No base quality values were provided; no much bigger clone lies one nucleotide off.

The receptor was derived from a man younger than 45 in good health and CMV-seropositive. The sample comprised PBMCs. Recombination linked TRBV29-1 to TRBJ2-1; 9 of the junction bases match TRBD2. The CDR3 reads as follows: CSVEIAGAYNEQFF. In nucleotide form, the sequence is TGCAGCGTCGAGATAGCGGGAGCGTACAATGAGCAGTTCTTC.